This T cell receptor (beta chain) was sequenced in a study of blood T cell repertoires in COVID-19. As for the study in general: Some COVID-19 samples were acute and others convalescent; all came from the United States, Italy and Spain.

The assay was immunoSEQ multiplex PCR, and TCRdb's table has in-frame clones only and misses some. The sample lists hundreds of thousands of clones, around nine tenths seen once, with roughly 8% in the top ten. This CDR3 region has 15 residues. The germline CDR1 and CDR2 sequences are GTSNPN and SVGIG (reference sequence). With 2 bases removed from V and 7 bases from J, the gap between germline ends came to 15 bases. This rearrangement joins TRBV30 to TRBJ1-6, with a tentative D call TRBD1 (5 bases). This sequence originates from a woman between 45 and 60 years old with COVID-19, enrolled during active disease. What was sequenced was peripheral blood. The CDR3 here is CAWSQGPPTNSPLHF. The CDR3 DNA reads TGTGCCTGGAGTCAGGGCCCCCCAACCAATTCACCCCTCCACTTT.